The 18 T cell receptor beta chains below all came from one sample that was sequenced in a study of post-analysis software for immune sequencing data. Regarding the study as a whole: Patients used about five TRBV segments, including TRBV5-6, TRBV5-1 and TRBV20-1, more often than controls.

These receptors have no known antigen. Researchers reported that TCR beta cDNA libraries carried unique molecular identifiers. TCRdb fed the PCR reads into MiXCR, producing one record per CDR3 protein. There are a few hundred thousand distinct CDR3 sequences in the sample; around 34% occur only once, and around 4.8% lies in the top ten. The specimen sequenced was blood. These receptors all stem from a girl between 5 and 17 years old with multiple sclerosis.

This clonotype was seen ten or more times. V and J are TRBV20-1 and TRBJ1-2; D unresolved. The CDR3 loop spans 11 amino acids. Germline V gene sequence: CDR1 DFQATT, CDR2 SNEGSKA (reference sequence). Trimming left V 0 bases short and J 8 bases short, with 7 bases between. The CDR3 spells CSAREGFGYTF. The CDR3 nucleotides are TGCAGTGCTAGAGAAGGATTCGGCTACACCTTC.

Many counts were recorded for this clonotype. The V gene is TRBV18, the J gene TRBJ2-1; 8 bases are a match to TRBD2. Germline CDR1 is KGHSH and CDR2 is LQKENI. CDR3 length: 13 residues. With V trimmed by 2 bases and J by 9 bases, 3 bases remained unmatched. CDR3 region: CASSPNSGTEQFF. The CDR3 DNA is TGTGCCAGCTCACCAAATAGCGGGACTGAGCAGTTCTTC.

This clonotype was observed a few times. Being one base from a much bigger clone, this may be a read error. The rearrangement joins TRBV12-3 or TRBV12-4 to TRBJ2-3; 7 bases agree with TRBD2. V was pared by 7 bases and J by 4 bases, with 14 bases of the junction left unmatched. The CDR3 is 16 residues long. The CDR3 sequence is CASTLGAGRKADTQYF. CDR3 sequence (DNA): TGTGCCAGCACCTTGGGTGCCGGGAGGAAGGCAGATACGCAGTATTTT.

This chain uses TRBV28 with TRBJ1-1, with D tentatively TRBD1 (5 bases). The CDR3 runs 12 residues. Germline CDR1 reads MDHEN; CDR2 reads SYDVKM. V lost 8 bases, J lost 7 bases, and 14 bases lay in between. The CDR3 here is CASRGGSGEAFF. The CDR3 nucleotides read TGTGCCAGCCGCGGGGGGTCCGGTGAAGCTTTCTTT.

CDR3 residues: CSARDSGREASNEQFF. The CDR3 bases are TGCAGTGCTAGAGATTCCGGGCGGGAGGCAAGTAATGAGCAGTTCTTC. The chain uses TRBV20-1 and TRBJ2-1, with 8 bases fitting TRBD2. Germline trimming cut 0 bases from V and 7 bases from J; bases unmatched to any gene: 11. Germline CDR1 reads DFQATT; CDR2 reads SNEGSKA (reference sequence). The CDR3 runs to 16 residues.

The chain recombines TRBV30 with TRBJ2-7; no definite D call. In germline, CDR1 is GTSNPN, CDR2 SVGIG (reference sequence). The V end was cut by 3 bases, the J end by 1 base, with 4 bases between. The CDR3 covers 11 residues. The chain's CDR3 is CAWRGSYEQYF. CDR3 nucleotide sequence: TGTGCCTGGAGGGGTTCCTACGAGCAGTACTTC. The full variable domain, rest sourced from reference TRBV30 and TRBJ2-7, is SQTIHQWPATLVQPVGSPLSLECTVEGTSNPNLYWYRQAAGRGLQLLFYSVGIGQISSEVPQNLSASRPQDRQFILSSKKLLLSDSGFYLCAWRGSYEQYFGPGTRLTVT.

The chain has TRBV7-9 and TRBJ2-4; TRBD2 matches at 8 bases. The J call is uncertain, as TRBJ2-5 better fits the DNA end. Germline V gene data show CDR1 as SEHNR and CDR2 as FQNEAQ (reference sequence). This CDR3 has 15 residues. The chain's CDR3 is CASSLPGGARETQYF. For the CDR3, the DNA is TGTGCCAGCAGCTTACCCGGGGGGGCGCGAGAGACCCAGTACTTC.

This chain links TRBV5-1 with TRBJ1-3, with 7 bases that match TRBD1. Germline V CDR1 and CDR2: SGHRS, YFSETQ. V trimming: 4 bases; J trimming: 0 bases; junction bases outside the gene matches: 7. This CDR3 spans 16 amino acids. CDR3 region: CASSRAGQSSGNTIYF. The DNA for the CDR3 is TGCGCCAGCAGCAGAGCGGGACAGAGCTCTGGAAACACCATATATTTT. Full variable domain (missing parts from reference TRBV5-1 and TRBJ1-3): KAGVTQTPRYLIKTRGQQVTLSCSPISGHRSVSWYQQTPGQGLQFLFEYFSETQRNKGNFPGRFSGRQFSNSRSEMNVSTLELGDSALYLCASSRAGQSSGNTIYFGEGSWLTVV.

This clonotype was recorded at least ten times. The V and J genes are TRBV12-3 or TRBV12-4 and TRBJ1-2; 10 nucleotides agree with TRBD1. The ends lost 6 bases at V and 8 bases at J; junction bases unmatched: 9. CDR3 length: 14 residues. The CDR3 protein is CASSPGQGPRGYTF. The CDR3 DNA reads TGTGCCAGCAGCCCGGGACAGGGGCCGAGGGGCTACACCTTC.

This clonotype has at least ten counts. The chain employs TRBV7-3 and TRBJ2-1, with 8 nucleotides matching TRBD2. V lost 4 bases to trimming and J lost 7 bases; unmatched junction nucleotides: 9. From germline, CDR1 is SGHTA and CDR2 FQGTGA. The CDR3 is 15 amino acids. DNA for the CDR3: TGTGCCAGCAGCTCGGGACTAGTATTGAAGAATGAGCAGTTCTTC. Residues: CASSSGLVLKNEQFF.

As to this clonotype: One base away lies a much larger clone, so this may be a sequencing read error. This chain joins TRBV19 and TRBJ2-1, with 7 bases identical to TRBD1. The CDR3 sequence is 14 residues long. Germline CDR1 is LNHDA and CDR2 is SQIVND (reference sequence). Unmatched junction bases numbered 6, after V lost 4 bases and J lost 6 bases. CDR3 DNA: TGTGCCAGTAGTAGAGTGGCAGGGGGCAATGAGCAGTTCTTC. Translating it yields CASSRVAGGNEQFF. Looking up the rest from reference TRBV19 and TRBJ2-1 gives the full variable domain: DGGITQSPKYLFRKEGQNVTLSCEQNLNHDAMYWYRQDPGQGLRLIYYSQIVNDFQKGDIAEGYSVSREKKESFPLTVTSAQKNPTAFYLCASSRVAGGNEQFFGPGTRLTVL.

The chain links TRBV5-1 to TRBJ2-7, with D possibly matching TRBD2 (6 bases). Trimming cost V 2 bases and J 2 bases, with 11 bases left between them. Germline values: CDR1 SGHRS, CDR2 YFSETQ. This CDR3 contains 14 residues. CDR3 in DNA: TGCGCCAGCAGCTTCGCCGGGAGCCCCTACGAGCAGTACTTC. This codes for CASSFAGSPYEQYF.

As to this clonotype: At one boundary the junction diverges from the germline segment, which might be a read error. The CDR3 loop is CASSLRGQVLTYTQYF. CDR3 bases: TGTGCCAGCAGCTTACGGGGACAGGTCCTCACATATACGCAGTATTTT. The chain couples TRBV11-2 to TRBJ2-3; 8 bases align to TRBD1. This CDR3 is built from 16 residues. Germline CDR1 SGHAT, CDR2 FQNNGV.

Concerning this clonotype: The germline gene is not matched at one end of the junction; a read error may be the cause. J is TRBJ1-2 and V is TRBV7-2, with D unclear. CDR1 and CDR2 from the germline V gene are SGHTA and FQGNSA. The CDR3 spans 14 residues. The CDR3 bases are TGTGCCGGCAGCATAACACGGAATAACTATGGCTACACCTTC. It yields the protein CAGSITRNNYGYTF. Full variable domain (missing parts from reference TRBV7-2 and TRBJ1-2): GAGVSQSPSNKVTEKGKDVELRCDPISGHTALYWYRQSLGQGLEFLIYFQGNSAPDKSGLPSDRFSAERTGGSVSTLTIQRTQQEDSAVYLCAGSITRNNYGYTFGSGTRLTVV.

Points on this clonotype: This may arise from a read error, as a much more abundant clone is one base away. CDR3 DNA: TGTGCCGGCAGTTACACCGGGGTTAGCGGGAGCGGGGACAATGAGCAGTTCTTC. It is translated as CAGSYTGVSGSGDNEQFF. V usage is TRBV6-5 and J usage is TRBJ2-1; TRBD2 matches at 9 bases. The germline V gene encodes CDR1 MNHEY and CDR2 SVGAGI. This CDR3 has 18 residues.

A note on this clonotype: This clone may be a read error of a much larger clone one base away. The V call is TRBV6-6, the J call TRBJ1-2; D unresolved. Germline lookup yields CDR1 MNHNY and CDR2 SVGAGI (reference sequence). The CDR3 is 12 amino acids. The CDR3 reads CVSRPGGYGYTF. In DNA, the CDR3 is TGTGTCAGCAGACCAGGAGGCTATGGCTACACCTTC.

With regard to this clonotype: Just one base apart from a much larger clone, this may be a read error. This CDR3 reads CSVGGRTGETQFF. For the CDR3, the DNA is TGCAGCGTGGGGGGGCGGACAGGGGAGACCCAGTTCTTC. The chain uses TRBV29-1 and TRBJ2-5; TRBD1 matches at 9 bases. The better agreement between TRBJ2-1 and the DNA end casts doubt on the J call. CDR3 size: 13 residues. Germline CDR1 SQVTM, CDR2 ANQGSEA.

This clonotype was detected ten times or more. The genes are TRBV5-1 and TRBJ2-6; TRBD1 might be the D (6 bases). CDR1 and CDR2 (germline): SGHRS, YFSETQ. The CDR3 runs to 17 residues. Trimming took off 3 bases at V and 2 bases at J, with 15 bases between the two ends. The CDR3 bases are TGCGCCAGCAGCTCGGACAGATCCGCCCCTGGGGCCAACGTCCTGACTTTC. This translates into CASSSDRSAPGANVLTF.